This T cell receptor beta chain was sequenced in a study of spatial heterogeneity in lung cancer. Study background: Sequences of the beta chain were consistently detected in greater numbers than alpha-chain sequences. Regarding the study as a whole: Tracking of tumor mutation counts was seen in expanded intratumoral alpha and beta TCR counts.

Time point described: sample taken at primary tumor resection. The approximately 78 donors had untreated early-stage non-small cell lung cancer. Unsorted whole RNA from tumor, nontumor lung or frozen PBMC underwent sequencing. TCRdb called the 5' RACE reads again in MiXCR, with one record for every CDR3 protein. The sample has some 2,300 distinct CDR3 sequences; approximately 22% are singletons. In regard to this clonotype: The antigen is unknown.

CDR1 DFQATT and CDR2 SNEGSKA come from the germline V gene (reference sequence). The CDR3 has 16 residues. V lost 0 bases and J lost 5, with 16 bases in between. This chain joins TRBV20-1 and TRBJ2-2; tentative D call: TRBD1 (6 bases). Sample: lung tumor tissue, taken at surgery. This TCR came from a male donor with early-stage non-small cell lung cancer. CDR3 nucleotides: TGCAGTGCTAGAGATCTGAACAGGGCAGATACCGGGGAGCTGTTTTTT. Its protein is CSARDLNRADTGELFF.